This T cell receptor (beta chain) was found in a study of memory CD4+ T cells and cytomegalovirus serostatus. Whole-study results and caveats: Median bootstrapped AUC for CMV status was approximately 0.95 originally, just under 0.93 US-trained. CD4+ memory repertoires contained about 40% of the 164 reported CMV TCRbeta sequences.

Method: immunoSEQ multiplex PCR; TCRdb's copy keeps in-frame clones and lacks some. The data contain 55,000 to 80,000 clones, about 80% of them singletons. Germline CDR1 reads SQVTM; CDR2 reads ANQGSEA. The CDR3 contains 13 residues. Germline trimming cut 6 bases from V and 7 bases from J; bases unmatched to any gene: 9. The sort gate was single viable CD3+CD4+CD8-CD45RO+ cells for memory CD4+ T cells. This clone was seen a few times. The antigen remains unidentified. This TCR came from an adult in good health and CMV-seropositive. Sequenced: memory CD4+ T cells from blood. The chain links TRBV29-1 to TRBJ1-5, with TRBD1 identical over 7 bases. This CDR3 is CSVGRQGGQPQHF. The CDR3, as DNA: TGCAGCGTCGGTCGACAGGGCGGGCAGCCCCAGCATTTT.